One sample yielded the 20 T cell receptor beta chains listed below, sequenced in a study of T cell repertoires in cytomegalovirus infection. MiXCR, run by TCRdb on the reads, gives a single entry per CDR3 protein. The sample has 450,000 to 600,000 distinct CDR3 sequences, around 10% seen once. The sample taken for sequencing was PBMCs. The receptors derive from a human donor in good health (CMV status not recorded). Some clones in this sample may be carry-over from other donors' samples.

This clonotype was observed a handful of times. The chain carries TRBV6-5 and TRBJ2-7, with D unresolved. Between the trimmed V and J ends, which lost 3 bases and 3 bases, there was a span of 3 bases. The CDR3 runs 11 residues. The germline V gene has CDR1 MNHEY and CDR2 SVGAGI. Here the CDR3 DNA reads TGTGCCAGCAGTTATTACTACGAGCAGTACTTC. Translating gives CASSYYYEQYF.

This clonotype was counted only a few times. This chain joins TRBV6-5 and TRBJ2-7, with TRBD1 as a possible D gene (5 bases). The CDR3 length is 16 residues. In germline, CDR1 is MNHEY, CDR2 SVGAGI. V was shortened by 0 bases and J by 6 bases, with 18 bases between the two germline ends. The CDR3 spells CASSYSTRGRATEQYF. In DNA, the CDR3 is TGTGCCAGCAGTTACTCGACCCGTGGCAGGGCGACCGAGCAGTACTTC.

This clonotype was observed many times. V gene TRBV7-9 combines with J gene TRBJ1-2, with 7 bases fitting TRBD1. V dropped 4 bases and J dropped 3; count of bases not matched to a gene: 5. The CDR3 has 14 residues. Germline assignment: CDR1 SEHNR and CDR2 FQNEAQ (reference sequence). The CDR3 here is CASSSDRKDYGYTF. The CDR3 DNA sequence: TGTGCCAGCAGCTCGGACAGGAAGGACTATGGCTACACCTTC.

This clonotype was seen at least ten times. V and J are TRBV7-2 and TRBJ1-1; D not resolved. Looked up from germline, CDR1 is SGHTA and CDR2 is FQGNSA. V was shortened by 2 bases and J by 3 bases, with 10 bases between the two germline ends. CDR3 size: 14 residues. The DNA of the CDR3 is TGTGCCAGCAGCTTAAAGATATTTGACACTGAAGCTTTCTTT. Translated: CASSLKIFDTEAFF.

V usage is TRBV5-5 and J usage is TRBJ2-5, with TRBD1 matching over 11 bases. CDR1 and CDR2 (germline): SGHKS, YYEKEE (reference sequence). J lost 5 bases, V lost 4 bases, and 16 bases had no gene match. This CDR3 is 18 amino acids long. The CDR3 loop is CASSEGQGARRSRETQYF. The CDR3 nucleotides are TGTGCCAGCAGCGAAGGACAGGGGGCGCGACGGAGCCGGGAGACCCAGTACTTC. The complete variable domain, with remaining parts taken from reference TRBV5-5 and TRBJ2-5, reads DAGVTQSPTHLIKTRGQQVTLRCSPISGHKSVSWYQQVLGQGPQFIFQYYEKEERGRGNFPDRFSARQFPNYSSELNVNALLLGDSALYLCASSEGQGARRSRETQYFGPGTRLLVL.

This clonotype was counted many times. CDR3 sequence (DNA): TGTGCCAGCAGCCCGGCATTCTATGGCTACACCTTC. Protein sequence: CASSPAFYGYTF. The chain recombines TRBV7-2 with TRBJ1-2; D uncertain. The length of the CDR3 is 12 residues. Trimming shortened V by 5 bases and J by 4 bases, and 8 bases separated the two germline ends. Germline CDR1 SGHTA, CDR2 FQGNSA.

This chain connects TRBV27 to TRBJ2-1; D call uncertain. CDR1 and CDR2 (germline): MNHEY, SMNVEV (reference sequence). The CDR3 sequence is 13 residues long. V lost 0 bases, J lost 15 bases, and 15 bases lay in between. The CDR3 coding sequence is TGTGCCAGCAGTTTATCCCCGTACCTTAATCGGTTCTTC. Its translation is CASSLSPYLNRFF.

CDR3 in amino acids: CASSPKTGNNEKLFF. The CDR3 nucleotides read TGTGCCAGCAGCCCTAAGACAGGGAACAATGAAAAACTGTTTTTT. The chain has TRBV6-5 and TRBJ1-4; 7 nucleotides align to TRBD1. Germline CDR1 and CDR2: MNHEY and SVGAGI. The CDR3 totals 15 residues. V lost 6 bases, J lost 5 bases, and 9 bases stayed unmatched.

The CDR3 DNA reads as TGTGCCAGCAGTGGACCCATCCGAGGAACTGAAGCTTTCTTT. It encodes CASSGPIRGTEAFF. The chain carries TRBV12-3 or TRBV12-4 and TRBJ1-1; no reliable D call. Trimming removed 5 bases at V and 5 bases at J, with 15 bases between. This CDR3 is 14 amino acids long.

In its sample, this clonotype was seen many times. The chain couples TRBV20-1 to TRBJ2-1; TRBD2 matches 9 bases. The length of the CDR3 is 15 residues. Unmatched junction bases numbered 10, after V lost 5 bases and J lost 5 bases. The germline V gene encodes CDR1 DFQATT and CDR2 SNEGSKA (reference sequence). The CDR3 loop reads CSASPRGGLNNEQFF. As DNA, the CDR3 is TGCAGTGCTTCACCGCGGGGGGGCCTTAACAATGAGCAGTTCTTC.

This clonotype has just a few counts. The chain carries TRBV20-1 and TRBJ1-4; maybe TRBD1 (6 bases). The length of the CDR3 is 14 residues. Germline CDR1 is DFQATT and CDR2 is SNEGSKA (reference sequence). Deletions cut 4 bases from V and 4 bases from J, with 13 bases between. This CDR3 is CSAKNGQNNEKLFF. The CDR3 region has the DNA TGCAGTGCTAAAAATGGACAGAATAATGAAAAACTGTTTTTT.

The table lists this clonotype with many counts. The CDR3 bases are TGTGCCAGCAGCTACTCGGGACTCCTTAAGGGGAGCTCCTACGAGCAGTACTTC. Protein sequence: CASSYSGLLKGSSYEQYF. The chain has TRBV7-8 and TRBJ2-7; D is possibly TRBD2 (6 bases). From germline, CDR1 is SGHVS and CDR2 FQNEAQ. V gave up 4 bases and J gave up 0 bases, with 22 bases separating them. This CDR3 comprises 18 residues.

This clonotype occurred many times. The V call is TRBV6-6, the J call TRBJ2-1; 9 bases agree with TRBD1. CDR3 length equals 15 residues. Trimming took 7 bases from V and 5 from J; bases not matched to a gene: 9. CDR1 MNHNY and CDR2 SVGAGI come from the germline V gene (reference sequence). DNA of the CDR3: TGTGCCAGCACCTTGACAGGGGGTAACGACAATGAGCAGTTCTTC. It codes for CASTLTGGNDNEQFF.

Ten or more counts support this clonotype. J is TRBJ2-1 and V is TRBV11-2; maybe TRBD2 (6 bases). The CDR3 runs 15 residues. CDR1 SGHAT and CDR2 FQNNGV come from the germline V gene. The V end was cut by 5 bases, the J end by 2 bases, with 13 bases between. The CDR3: CASSPLERAYNEQFF. The DNA of the CDR3 is TGTGCCAGCAGCCCCCTGGAGCGGGCCTACAATGAGCAGTTCTTC.

This clonotype was seen repeatedly, ten times or more. V and J are TRBV11-1 and TRBJ1-1; 7 bases line up with TRBD1. CDR3 length equals 21 residues. The germline V gene encodes CDR1 SGHAT and CDR2 FQDESV (reference sequence). V gave up 5 bases and J gave up 3 bases; unmatched junction bases: 27. CDR3 DNA sequence: TGTGCCAGCAGCGCCGGTAGGGGGCTTATGTACACCCCGGACTTGGACACTGAAGCTTTCTTT. It is translated as CASSAGRGLMYTPDLDTEAFF.

This clonotype was counted a few times. The chain couples TRBV24-1 to TRBJ2-5; 11 nucleotides line up with TRBD2. This CDR3 is 21 amino acids long. The V gene end was trimmed by 3 bases and the J gene end by 9 bases; junction bases not matched to a gene: 26. Germline-derived CDR1 and CDR2 are KGHDR and SFDVKD. The CDR3 region has the DNA TGTGCCACCAGTGATCCCCAATCCGGGACTAGCGGCCATGATGGCAATTACCCCCAGTACTTC. As protein: CATSDPQSGTSGHDGNYPQYF.

This clonotype was seen a few times. V is TRBV12-3 or TRBV12-4 and J is TRBJ1-3; possibly TRBD1 for D (6 bases). The CDR3 length is 15 residues. V lost 6 bases and J lost 0, with 12 bases in between. The CDR3 spells CASRSRGTSGNTIYF. The CDR3 DNA reads as TGTGCCAGCAGGTCAAGGGGGACCTCTGGAAACACCATATATTTT.

This clonotype was counted ten times or more. The rearrangement links TRBV28 to TRBJ2-5; 8 positions agree with TRBD2. Germline CDR1 MDHEN, CDR2 SYDVKM. The CDR3 sequence is 16 residues long. Germline trimming cut 5 bases from V and 5 bases from J; bases unmatched to any gene: 13. In DNA, the CDR3 is TGTGCCAGCAGTCCCCCGGGGCGGGAGGTAGGGGAGACCCAGTACTTC. Translation: CASSPPGREVGETQYF. The full variable domain, its missing parts supplied by reference TRBV28 and TRBJ2-5, is DVKVTQSSRYLVKRTGEKVFLECVQDMDHENMFWYRQDPGLGLRLIYFSYDVKMKEKGDIPEGYSVSREKKERFSLILESASTNQTSMYLCASSPPGREVGETQYFGPGTRLLVL.

Note on this clonotype: This could be a read error, since a much larger clone is one nucleotide away. The CDR3 spells CASSFWGPNQPQHF. CDR3 in DNA: TGTGCCAGCAGTTTCTGGGGCCCAAATCAGCCCCAGCATTTT. The V call is TRBV28, the J call TRBJ1-5, with D possibly TRBD1 on 5 matching bases. The CDR3 spans 14 residues. The germline V gene has CDR1 MDHEN and CDR2 SYDVKM. V was cut by 3 bases and J by 4 bases, with 10 bases left in between.

In its sample, this clonotype was seen many times. J is TRBJ2-7 and V is TRBV6-1, with 12 bases that match TRBD1. Trimming cost V 7 bases and J 3 bases; bases outside gene matches: 4. The length of the CDR3 is 14 residues. CDR1 is MNHNS, CDR2 SASEGT, per germline. CDR3 sequence: CASNRDRGLYEQYF. Here the CDR3 DNA reads TGTGCCAGCAACCGGGACAGGGGGCTCTACGAGCAGTACTTC.